This T cell receptor (beta chain) was captured in a study of blood T cell repertoires in COVID-19 (dated by TCRdb to the early 2020s). Turning to the overall study: Samples from collaborators originated in the United States, Italy and Spain and spanned both the acute and convalescent phases of COVID-19. The dataset comprised deeply sampled blood TCRbeta repertoires from subjects exposed to, actively infected with, or recovered from COVID-19. Sample metadata almost always included a de-identified subject ID, COVID-19 status, age in years and sex. Samples were obtained from the ongoing ImmuneRACE study (first 160 participants) and from 1,200 or so subjects provided by 6 global collaborators. A freely available public database, intended as a resource for researchers studying the immune response to SARS-CoV-2, is where the repertoires were released. Where available, HLA class I and class II types were taken from metadata supplied by the sample provider and were not determined by assay-based typing. The material from the prospective study consisted of cDNA or gDNA derived from T cells, B-cell-depleted T cells, or PBMCs.

Points on this clone: The specificity of this receptor is unknown. No qualities accompany the bases; no much larger clone lies one base away.

The collaborating institutions used their own protocols to collect whole blood in K2EDTA tubes. For TCRbeta analysis, collaborator samples were shipped as frozen whole blood, as isolated PBMCs, or as DNA extracted from either sample type. Results and caveats for the whole study, not just this receptor: Clinical and demographic metadata were provided uncurated, with the amount varying by source and participant.

TCRbeta CDR3 regions were amplified from genomic DNA by means of the immunoSEQ Assay, a bias-controlled multiplex PCR. The paper's data handling went like this. The number of nucleated cells in each sample was estimated from the amplification of reference gene primers within the assay. Sequence reads were collapsed and filtered to measure the absolute abundance of every unique TCRbeta CDR3 rearrangement. For each sample, productive Simpson clonality was calculated as the square root of Simpson's diversity index across productive rearrangements. Sourced from immuneACCESS, this table was stored by TCRdb with only in-frame sequences that have V and J called. A share of the clones is absent; for the studies checked, an unresolved V gene accounts for under half, and the remainder has no known explanation. The D gene and trimming were derived from the DNA, and the V and J assignments and clone size from that table. In this sample the table shows around 59,000 clones, about 90% of which occur a single time. 4.8% of the sample lies in the top ten.

V is pared back by 7 bases and J by 5 bases, with 17 bases lying between the germline termini. Reading the germline V gene gives CDR1 SQVTM and CDR2 ANQGSEA. Reading from cysteine to phenylalanine, the CDR3 counts 13 amino acids. Only the CDR3 DNA stays, 39 bases, in frame from base 1. This clonotype originated in a man aged 55 to 69 with acute or convalescent COVID-19. In this chain, TRBV29-1 is recombined with TRBJ1-2; a weak D assignment points to TRBD1 (6 bases agree). Sequences were obtained from peripheral blood. The sequenced DNA is TGCAGCGCTTTGACGGGGCAGGGGTATGGCTACACCTTC. This codes for CSALTGQGYGYTF.